These 11 T cell receptor beta chains were all obtained from the same sample, sequenced in a study of shared clonotypes between healthy human individuals (dated by TCRdb to 2019 to 2021). CD8 naive samples were obtained by positive selection for CCR7 among CD45RO-negative cells, yielding a CD45RA+CCR7+ population from which TemRA cells were excluded. Library method: the immunoSEQ multiplex PCR assay. In its TCRdb copy, this immuneACCESS table keeps in-frame sequences only and misses some clones. Where compared with another copy, unresolved V genes explain less than half of these, and the others have no known cause. This sample is represented by around 1.9 million clones; 85% to 95% of them were singletons. The ten largest account for about 1.6% of the sample. Sequencing used naive CD8+ T cells from PBMCs. In light of the paper, this sample's cell subset or site label describes: CD45RA+CCR7+. The origin of the receptors is a man aged 18 to 30 in good health. Some clones in this sample may be carry-over from other donors' samples.

V usage is TRBV13 and J usage is TRBJ2-7; D is possibly TRBD1 or TRBD2 (6 bases each). CDR1 and CDR2 from the germline V gene are PRHDT and FYEKMQ (reference sequence). The CDR3 spans 15 residues. V lost 5 bases to trimming and J lost 2 bases, with 16 bases between them. The CDR3 sequence: CASSPWGAGPYEQYF. CDR3 in DNA: TGTGCCAGCAGCCCGTGGGGGGCGGGACCCTACGAGCAGTACTTC.

This chain joins TRBV29-1 and TRBJ1-1; D is ambiguous. This CDR3 spans 17 amino acids. Trimming stripped 4 bases from V and 3 bases from J, with 24 bases between. Germline V gene lookup returns CDR1 SQVTM and CDR2 ANQGSEA. The CDR3: CSVGRTAEVYLYTEAFF. The CDR3 DNA follows: TGCAGCGTTGGGAGAACAGCCGAGGTTTATTTGTACACTGAAGCTTTCTTT.

The V gene is TRBV6-5, the J gene TRBJ2-5, with D unclear. This CDR3 has 14 residues. V was pared by 6 bases and J by 1 base, with 12 bases between. Germline assignment: CDR1 MNHEY and CDR2 SVGAGI. CDR3 region: CASSPEFLQETQYF. CDR3 nucleotides: TGTGCCAGCAGCCCCGAATTCCTCCAAGAGACCCAGTACTTC.

The rearrangement links TRBV7-8 to TRBJ1-4; D not certain. Trimming pared 4 bases from V and 8 bases from J, leaving 14 bases between. The CDR3 is 14 amino acids. Per the germline V gene, CDR1 is SGHVS and CDR2 is FQNEAQ. CDR3 loop: CASSSTERPEKLFF. In nucleotides, the CDR3 is TGTGCCAGCAGCTCCACAGAACGGCCGGAAAAACTGTTTTTT.

The rearrangement uses TRBV2 and TRBJ1-1, with 10 nucleotides matching TRBD1. V shed 7 bases, J shed 1 base, and the junction held 15 bases outside the gene matches. Germline V gives CDR1 SNHLY, CDR2 FYNNEI. The CDR3 has 18 amino acids. The CDR3 DNA is TGTGCCAGCAACCTCTGGGACAGGGGATCCCTCGGGAACACTGAAGCTTTCTTT. Translated: CASNLWDRGSLGNTEAFF.

This clone was picked up one time. The chain recombines TRBV7-9 with TRBJ2-2; no reliable D call. The CDR3 has 15 amino acids. Germline assignment: CDR1 SEHNR and CDR2 FQNEAQ (reference sequence). V lost 5 bases and J 2 bases, leaving 12 bases between the germline ends. Here the CDR3 DNA reads TGTGCCAGCAGCCCCCCAGACCACAACACCGGGGAGCTGTTTTTT. It translates to CASSPPDHNTGELFF.

The chain joins TRBV27 to TRBJ1-2; weak D call: TRBD1 (6 bases). The germline V gene has CDR1 MNHEY and CDR2 SMNVEV (reference sequence). This CDR3 spans 18 amino acids. Trimming removed 0 bases from V and 9 bases from J, with 26 bases in between. The CDR3 DNA follows: TGTGCCAGCAGTTTATCCAAGGCGCGGATAAAGGGGGGCCAAAGCTACACCTTC. Protein: CASSLSKARIKGGQSYTF.

The V gene is TRBV6-6, the J gene TRBJ2-7, with D perhaps matching TRBD1 (6 bases). The germline CDR1 and CDR2 sequences are MNHNY and SVGAGI (reference sequence). This CDR3 is 16 amino acids long. V lost 5 bases and J 0 bases, leaving 17 bases between the germline ends. CDR3 sequence (DNA): TGTGCCAGCAGTCCGCGTACAGGGATGAGCTCCTACGAGCAGTACTTC. This encodes CASSPRTGMSSYEQYF.

The rearrangement joins TRBV27 to TRBJ2-2, with D unclear. V was clipped by 4 bases and J by 5 bases, with 14 bases between them. Germline-derived CDR1 and CDR2 are MNHEY and SMNVEV (reference sequence). The CDR3 is 15 amino acids. Written as DNA, the CDR3 is TGTGCCAGCAGTTCTCTGGCGTCGGGTACCGGGGAGCTGTTTTTT. As protein: CASSSLASGTGELFF.

The chain is built from TRBV15 and TRBJ2-1; TRBD1 aligns across 7 bases. V shed 6 bases and J 10 bases; nucleotides not matched to a gene: 9. The CDR3 sequence is 13 residues long. Germline CDR1 LNHNV, CDR2 YYDKDF (reference sequence). The DNA for the CDR3 is TGTGCCACCAGTAGCGCAACAGGGGAGGAGCAGTTCTTC. Translation: CATSSATGEEQFF.

This clone was observed a single time. The CDR3 loop reads CASTGGTSYEQYF. The CDR3 nucleotides read TGTGCCAGCACCGGCGGGACCTCCTACGAGCAGTACTTC. The V and J genes are TRBV7-8 and TRBJ2-7, with D possibly matching TRBD2 (6 bases). The germline CDR1 and CDR2 sequences are SGHVS and FQNEAQ. The CDR3 covers 13 residues. V shed 7 bases and J shed 0 bases, with 10 bases lying between them.